These T cell receptor beta chains were read from a single sample in a study of T cells in Graves' hyperthyroidism and ophthalmopathy. MiXCR, run by TCRdb on the multiplex PCR reads, gives a single entry per CDR3 protein. The repertoire holds around 760,000 distinct CDR3 sequences, with roughly a third as singletons. The sequenced material came from blood. All receptors derive from a woman aged 40 to 50 with Graves' hyperthyroidism. The CDR3 runs from the conserved cysteine through the conserved F or W. D genes are given only for firm matches. Only part of the rows carry a size: once, few, many, or a class if the clone is expanded.

many,NA,TRBV5-1,TRBJ2-7,TGCGCCAGCAGAGCTAGGGGAGGTTACGAGCAGTACTTC,CASRARGGYEQYF
few,NA,TRBV7-9,TRBJ1-1,TGTGCCAGCAGCTCAGGCGACAACACTGAAGCTTTCTTT,CASSSGDNTEAFF
few,NA,TRBV3-1,TRBJ2-5,TGTGCCAGCAGCCAAGCTAGCGGTACAGGGGAGACCCAGTACTTC,CASSQASGTGETQYF
many,NA,TRBV2,TRBJ1-4,TGTGCCAGCAGTGTCCAGGGTAGTGAAAAACTGTTTTTT,CASSVQGSEKLFF
NA,TRBD1,TRBV6-1,TRBJ1-3,TGTGCCAGCAGCCTCCGGGACAGGTCCCTCTTGGAAGGAAACACCATATATTTT,CASSLRDRSLLEGNTIYF
many,NA,TRBV12-3/TRBV12-4,TRBJ1-4,TGTGCCAGCAGCCCCCATGAAAAACTGTTTTTT,CASSPHEKLFF
NA,NA,TRBV6-6,TRBJ2-7,TGTGCCAGCAGTTACATGTTGGGCAGAGAAGGGGAGCAGTACTTC,CASSYMLGREGEQYF
NA,NA,TRBV10-3,TRBJ2-2,TGTGCCAGCAGTGACTCTAGCGTCAGGGACACCGGGGAGCTGTTTTTT,CASSDSSVRDTGELFF
NA,TRBD1,TRBV7-2,TRBJ2-7,TGTGCCAGCAGCCACGGAAGGACAGGGGGTAGGGGCGACGAGCAGTACTTC,CASSHGRTGGRGDEQYF
few,TRBD1,TRBV5-4,TRBJ2-7,TGTGCCAGCAGCTTGGCCGGGACAGGGTGGGCCTACGAGCAGTACTTC,CASSLAGTGWAYEQYF
NA,NA,TRBV4-3,TRBJ2-7,TGCGCCAGCAGCCAAGATGGGACGGATTCATACGAGCAGTACTTC,CASSQDGTDSYEQYF
NA,NA,TRBV9,TRBJ1-1,TGTGCCAGCAGCGTAGCAGGGACGAGCACTGAAGCTTTCTTT,CASSVAGTSTEAFF
NA,TRBD2,TRBV13,TRBJ2-7,TGTGCCAGCAGCTCAACCATAGCGGGAGGGTCCTACGAGCAGTACTTC,CASSSTIAGGSYEQYF
many,NA,TRBV7-9,TRBJ2-5,TGTGCCACCTCGGCTGGGGAAGTTGAGACCCAGTACTTC,CATSAGEVETQYF
NA,NA,TRBV24-1,TRBJ1-2,TGTGCCACCAGTGCCCGAGGGGCGGACGCCTATGGCTACACCTTC,CATSARGADAYGYTF
many,NA,TRBV5-1,TRBJ1-4,TGCGCCAGCAGCTTGGATTTAGAGGGTGAAAAACTGTTTTTT,CASSLDLEGEKLFF
NA,TRBD1,TRBV14,TRBJ2-7,TGTGCCAGCAGCCAACTAGGAGACAGGGTATACGAGCAGTACTTC,CASSQLGDRVYEQYF
few,NA,TRBV12-3/TRBV12-4,TRBJ2-5,TGTGCCAGCAGCGGACTGCAAACACAAGAGACCCAGTACTTC,CASSGLQTQETQYF
few,NA,TRBV7-9,TRBJ1-1,TGTGCCAGCTCACCTGAGACAAGGGGCACTGAAGCTTTCTTT,CASSPETRGTEAFF
few,TRBD2,TRBV4-1,TRBJ2-2,TGCGCCAGCAGCCAACCGGGGGGGAACACCGGGGAGCTGTTTTTT,CASSQPGGNTGELFF
few,TRBD2,TRBV7-2,TRBJ2-7,TGTGCCAGCTCCTGGACTAGCGGGAGTCATTATCGCCCCGAGCAGTACTTC,CASSWTSGSHYRPEQYF
many,NA,TRBV10-3,TRBJ1-2,TGTGCCATCAACACAGGGAGATCGGGTAGCTACACCTTC,CAINTGRSGSYTF
many,TRBD1,TRBV9,TRBJ1-1,TGTGCCAGCAGCTCCTCCGGGACAGGGCACACTGAAGCTTTCTTT,CASSSSGTGHTEAFF
NA,NA,TRBV15,TRBJ1-5,TGTGCCACCAGCAGAGATCGGGCAGCCAATCAGCCCCAGCATTTT,CATSRDRAANQPQHF
many,NA,TRBV6-5,TRBJ1-6,TGTGCCAGCAGTGAACAAACGGGTTCACCCCTCCACTTT,CASSEQTGSPLHF
many,NA,TRBV10-1,TRBJ2-2,NA,CASFGPGQGTPGELFF
few,TRBD1,TRBV5-1,TRBJ2-5,TGCGCCAGCACCTTATCCCGACAGGGTAGGGAGACCCAGTACTTC,CASTLSRQGRETQYF
many,NA,TRBV20-1,TRBJ1-2,TGCAGTGCTAAGAAACAGGAGGGGTATGGCTACACCTTC,CSAKKQEGYGYTF
many,NA,TRBV7-2,TRBJ2-6,TGTGCCAGCGGACGAGGGGGTTCTGGGGCCAACGTCCTGACTTTC,CASGRGGSGANVLTF
NA,NA,TRBV4-1,TRBJ2-5,TGCGCCAGCAGCCAAGAAATAGAGACCCAGTACTTC,CASSQEIETQYF
few,NA,TRBV5-5,TRBJ1-1,TGTGCCAGCAGCACAGGCCGGGGGAGGACTGAAGCTTTCTTT,CASSTGRGRTEAFF